The entry below describes one T cell receptor beta chain. This entry belongs to a study of technical replicates of blood from a handful of donors. Trimming cost V 3 bases and J 6 bases; bases outside gene matches: 6. CDR1 is MNHNS and CDR2 is SASEGT in the germline V gene. The CDR3 consists of 16 residues. Clones were sequenced by immunoSEQ multiplex PCR, and TCRdb holds only the in-frame ones, with some missing. The sample consists of around 92,000 clones, 95% of them appearing once. This TCR derives from a human donor in good health. Material: T cells isolated from PBMCs. This rearrangement joins TRBV6-1 to TRBJ2-7; 15 bases agree with TRBD2. The CDR3 is CASSDSLGLAGGEQYF. CDR3 coding DNA: TGTGCCAGCAGTGATAGTCTGGGACTAGCGGGAGGCGAGCAGTACTTC.